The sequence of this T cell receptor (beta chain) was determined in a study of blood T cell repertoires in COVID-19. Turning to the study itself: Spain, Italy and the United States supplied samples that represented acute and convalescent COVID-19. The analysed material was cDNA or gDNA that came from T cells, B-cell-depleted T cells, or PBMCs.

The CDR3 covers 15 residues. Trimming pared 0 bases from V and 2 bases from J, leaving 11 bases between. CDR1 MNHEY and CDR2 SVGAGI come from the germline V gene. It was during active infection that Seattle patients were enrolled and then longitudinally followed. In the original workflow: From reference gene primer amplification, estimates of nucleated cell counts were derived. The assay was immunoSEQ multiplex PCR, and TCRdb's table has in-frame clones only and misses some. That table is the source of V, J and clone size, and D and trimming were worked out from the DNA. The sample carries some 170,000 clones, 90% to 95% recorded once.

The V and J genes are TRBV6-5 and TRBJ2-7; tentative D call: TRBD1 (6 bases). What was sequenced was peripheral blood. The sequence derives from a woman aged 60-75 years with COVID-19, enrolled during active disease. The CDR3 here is CASSYSRTVAYEQYF. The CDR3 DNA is TGTGCCAGCAGTTACTCTAGGACAGTAGCCTACGAGCAGTACTTC.